The sequence of this T cell receptor (beta chain) was determined in a study of blood T cell repertoires in COVID-19. In the authors' workflow: From reference gene primer amplification, estimates of nucleated cell counts were derived. Clones were sequenced by immunoSEQ multiplex PCR, and TCRdb holds only the in-frame ones, with some missing. Clone size and the V and J calls come from that table; the DNA yielded D and trimming. The profile shows approximately 44,000 clones, approximately 90% of them singletons. Trimming left V 7 bases short and J 10 bases short, with 11 bases between. CDR3 size: 11 residues. Germline CDR1 LGHDT, CDR2 YNNKEL (reference sequence).

The chain is built from TRBV3-1 (or the pseudogene TRBV3-2) and TRBJ2-1, with a possible D match to TRBD2 (6 bases). Sequencing used peripheral blood. The clonotype comes from a man aged 55 to 69 with active COVID-19. CDR3 coding DNA: TGTGCCAGCACCCGTCGGGGGGAGCAGTTCTTC. It translates to CASTRRGEQFF.